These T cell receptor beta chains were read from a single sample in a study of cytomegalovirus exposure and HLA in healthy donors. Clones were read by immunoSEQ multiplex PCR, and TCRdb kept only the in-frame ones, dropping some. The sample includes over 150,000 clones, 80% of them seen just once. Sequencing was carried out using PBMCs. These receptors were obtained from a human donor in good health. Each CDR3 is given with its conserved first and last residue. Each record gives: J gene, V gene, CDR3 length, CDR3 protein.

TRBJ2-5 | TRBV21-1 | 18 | CASSSRLTSGGVQETQYF
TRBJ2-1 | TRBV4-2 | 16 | CASSQGSVGIGNEQFF
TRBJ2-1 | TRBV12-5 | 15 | CASGPTSSSYNEQFF
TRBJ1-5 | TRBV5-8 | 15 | CASSRQGSGNQPQHF
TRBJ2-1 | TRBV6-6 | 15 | CASSPPGGSYNEQFF
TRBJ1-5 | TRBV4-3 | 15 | CASSQEVTAYQPQHF
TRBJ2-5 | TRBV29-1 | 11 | CSCRHQETQYF
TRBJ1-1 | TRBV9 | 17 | CASSDDQGTGDNTEAFF
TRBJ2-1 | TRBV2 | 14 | CAWQGDPHYNEQFF
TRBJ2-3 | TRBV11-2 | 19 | CASSPNRVSGGLSTDTQYF
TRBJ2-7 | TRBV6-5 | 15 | CASSYAPGTGLEQYF
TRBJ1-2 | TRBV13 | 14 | CASSSTGINYGYTF
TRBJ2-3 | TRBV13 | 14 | CASSTGLNTDTQYF
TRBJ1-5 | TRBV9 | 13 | CASSVGYNQPQHF
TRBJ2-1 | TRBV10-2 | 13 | CASSEDRVGEQFF
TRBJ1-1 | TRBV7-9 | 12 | CSSSPPFAEAFF
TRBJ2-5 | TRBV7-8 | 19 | CASSTGLAGGGWGQETQYF